This T cell receptor beta chain was sequenced during a study of blood T cell repertoires in COVID-19. Trimming took 8 bases from V and 1 from J; bases not matched to a gene: 4. The CDR3 spans 13 residues. The germline gives CDR1 SNHLY, CDR2 FYNNEI. As processed by the authors: Quantification of nucleated cells was approximated via reference gene primer amplification. Clones were sequenced by immunoSEQ multiplex PCR, and TCRdb holds only the in-frame ones, with some missing. V, J and clone size reflect that table, while D and trimming were determined from the DNA. Of under 250,000 clones in the sample, about four fifths were seen once.

This clonotype was obtained from a middle-aged man with active or convalescent COVID-19. The J gene is TRBJ1-1, the V gene TRBV2; 7 bases fit TRBD1. Specimen: peripheral blood. DNA of the CDR3: TGTGCCAGCTCAGGGGGTCAGAACACTGAAGCTTTCTTT. Its protein product is CASSGGQNTEAFF.